This is a list of T cell receptor beta chains from one sample in a study of blood T cell repertoires in COVID-19. Clones were read by immunoSEQ multiplex PCR, and TCRdb kept only the in-frame ones, dropping some. The data hold approximately 130,000 clones, with more than 65% observed a single time. Material: peripheral blood. These receptors originate from a woman aged 70-85 years with acute or convalescent COVID-19. The conserved cysteine and the conserved F or W are not part of the CDR3 here. The order of the fields is clone size, J gene, V gene, CDR3 protein. Not every row has a clone size; where given, it reads once, few, many or a size class.

>-|TRBJ1-5|TRBV20-1
SVGGDQPQH
>-|TRBJ1-2|TRBV19
ASSIFGTGRGVYGYT
>-|TRBJ2-7|TRBV28
ASSLTSLQGEFPYEQY
>-|TRBJ1-4|TRBV13
ASSLRTGENEKLF
>-|TRBJ2-5|TRBV4-3
ASSSNGGALSETQY
>-|TRBJ2-6|TRBV7-9
ASRYTGFGANVLT
>many|TRBJ2-7|TRBV7-3
ASSLGTGSGEQY
>few|TRBJ2-1|TRBV4-2
ASSQGLAGEAEQF
>-|TRBJ2-1|TRBV15
ATSREPGKGSNEQF
>-|TRBJ1-2|TRBV29-1
SVEDPGAYGYT
>-|TRBJ2-5|TRBV5-1
ASSLSSRQGAGETQY
>few|TRBJ2-5|TRBV2
ASSEGAGAKTQY
>-|TRBJ1-2|TRBV28
ASSPSHLTPYT
>-|TRBJ1-2|TRBV10-1
ASSESRQKGYT
>-|TRBJ2-3|TRBV5-4
ASSFPGFDTQY
>-|TRBJ1-5|TRBV27
ASSTGGSQPQH
>-|TRBJ2-7|TRBV6-5
ASSRDTEQY
>-|TRBJ2-7|TRBV5-1
ASRLSGGSYEQY
>-|TRBJ2-7|TRBV29-1
SVEDRRGATYEQY
>-|TRBJ2-1|TRBV10-1
ASSENFRGEQF